These T cell receptor beta chains were read from a single sample in a study of blood T cell repertoires in COVID-19. Libraries were prepared by immunoSEQ multiplex PCR; TCRdb keeps only in-frame clonotypes and omits some of them. Here the sample spans about 250,000 clones, 65% to 90% being singletons. The sequencing input was peripheral blood. The receptors derive from a man aged 45-65 years with COVID-19, enrolled during active disease. The CDR3 runs from the conserved cysteine through the conserved F or W. Fields, in order: clone size, J gene, D gene, V gene, CDR3 protein, CDR3 DNA. A D gene is named only where the DNA matches it firmly. Only some rows state a clone size, as once, few, many or a class for expanded clones.

.	TRBJ2-2	TRBD1	TRBV5-1	CASSQDRGSGELFF	TGCGCCAGCAGCCAGGACAGGGGGTCAGGGGAGCTGTTTTTT
few	TRBJ1-2	.	TRBV28	CASSFVGDYGYTF	TGTGCCAGCAGTTTTGTGGGAGACTATGGCTACACCTTC
.	TRBJ2-3	TRBD2	TRBV6-1	CASSEIIGGNTQYF	TGTGCCAGCAGTGAAATTATCGGGGGGAATACGCAGTATTTT
.	TRBJ1-2	.	TRBV2	CASSVDRANYGYTF	TGTGCCAGCAGTGTAGACAGAGCTAACTATGGCTACACCTTC
.	TRBJ1-3	TRBD1	TRBV4-1	CASSTLARSGGTGNTIYF	TGCGCCAGCAGCACATTAGCCCGATCAGGGGGCACTGGAAACACCATATATTTT
.	TRBJ1-1	.	TRBV3-1/TRBV3-2	CASSQGSVTEAFF	TGTGCCAGCAGCCAAGGTAGCGTCACTGAAGCTTTCTTT
.	TRBJ2-2	.	TRBV7-9	CASSPRQLPTGELFF	TGTGCCAGCAGCCCCAGACAGTTGCCCACCGGGGAGCTGTTTTTT
.	TRBJ1-6	.	TRBV6-1	CASSEVRSINSPLHF	TGTGCCAGCAGTGAAGTTCGTAGTATTAATTCACCCCTCCACTTT
.	TRBJ1-1	TRBD1	TRBV7-3	CASSLGDRGTEAFF	TGTGCCAGCAGCTTAGGGGACAGGGGTACTGAAGCTTTCTTT
.	TRBJ1-5	.	TRBV5-4	CASSLAPGGSQHF	TGTGCCAGCAGCTTGGCCCCGGGGGGCTCCCAGCATTTT
.	TRBJ2-3	TRBD2	TRBV18	CASSPQRGATDTQYF	TGTGCCAGCTCACCTCAGCGGGGGGCCACAGATACGCAGTATTTT
.	TRBJ2-3	.	TRBV20-1	CSASHLAERTDTQYF	TGCAGTGCTAGTCATTTGGCGGAGCGCACAGATACGCAGTATTTT
.	TRBJ1-6	.	TRBV6-2/TRBV6-3	CASSYGGAYNSPLHF	TGTGCCAGCAGTTACGGGGGCGCCTATAATTCACCCCTCCACTTT
.	TRBJ2-2	TRBD1	TRBV5-4	CASSPKIYRGYTGELFF	TGTGCCAGCAGCCCGAAGATATACAGGGGTTACACCGGGGAGCTGTTTTTT
.	TRBJ2-1	TRBD2	TRBV10-3	CAISEAGATREEQFF	TGTGCCATCAGTGAAGCGGGGGCCACCAGGGAGGAGCAGTTCTTC
.	TRBJ2-7	TRBD1	TRBV3-1/TRBV3-2	CASSPGQVTSEQYF	TGTGCCAGCAGCCCGGGACAGGTAACGAGTGAGCAGTACTTC
.	TRBJ1-5	.	TRBV3-1/TRBV3-2	CASSGRDSNQPQHF	TGTGCCAGCAGTGGGAGGGATAGCAATCAGCCCCAGCATTTT
few	TRBJ1-5	TRBD1	TRBV2	CASSGDSHGGQPQHF	TGTGCCAGCAGCGGGGACAGCCACGGGGGTCAGCCCCAGCATTTT
few	TRBJ1-4	TRBD1	TRBV3-1/TRBV3-2	CASSATGQGRGEKLFF	TGTGCCAGCAGCGCTACCGGACAGGGAAGAGGTGAAAAACTGTTTTTT
.	TRBJ1-2	.	TRBV30	CAWRKSQLTYGYTF	TGTGCCTGGAGGAAGTCACAGCTTACCTATGGCTACACCTTC
.	TRBJ2-5	TRBD2	TRBV6-2/TRBV6-3	CASSQTSGGQETQYF	TGTGCCAGCAGCCAGACTAGCGGGGGCCAAGAGACCCAGTACTTC
.	TRBJ1-1	TRBD1	TRBV9	CASSVSGQGRTEAFF	TGTGCCAGCAGCGTCTCGGGACAGGGTAGGACTGAAGCTTTCTTT
once	TRBJ1-2	TRBD1	TRBV2	CASNTRDRGGYTF	TGTGCCAGCAATACCCGGGACAGGGGAGGCTACACCTTC
.	TRBJ2-7	.	TRBV10-3	CAISDRTGGGSYEQYF	TGTGCCATCAGTGACCGGACCGGGGGAGGTTCCTACGAGCAGTACTTC
.	TRBJ2-7	TRBD1	TRBV28	CASTPNLMTGYEQYF	TGTGCCAGCACGCCCAACCTTATGACAGGGTACGAGCAGTACTTC
.	TRBJ2-7	.	TRBV27	CASSPASSYEQYF	TGTGCCAGCAGTCCAGCTAGCTCCTACGAGCAGTACTTC
.	TRBJ2-7	.	TRBV7-3	CASSLRQESYEQYF	TGTGCCAGCAGCTTACGACAGGAGTCCTACGAGCAGTACTTC
.	TRBJ1-1	TRBD1	TRBV18	CASSAGQGGTEAFF	TGTGCCAGCTCAGCGGGACAGGGTGGGACTGAAGCTTTCTTT
.	TRBJ2-2	TRBD2	TRBV6-5	CASTGGNTGELFF	TGTGCCAGCACGGGGGGAAACACCGGGGAGCTGTTTTTT
.	TRBJ2-7	.	TRBV4-1	CASSQVGGPPYEQYF	TGCGCCAGCAGCCAAGTCGGGGGGCCTCCCTACGAGCAGTACTTC
.	TRBJ2-2	.	TRBV27	CASSRGATGELFF	TGTGCCAGCAGTCGGGGGGCCACCGGGGAGCTGTTTTTT
.	TRBJ2-1	TRBD2	TRBV10-3	CAISVGTSGDYNEQFF	TGTGCCATCAGTGTCGGGACTAGCGGGGACTACAATGAGCAGTTCTTC
.	TRBJ2-7	.	TRBV6-2/TRBV6-3	CASNPQGPAYEQYF	TGTGCCAGCAACCCACAGGGCCCAGCCTACGAGCAGTACTTC
.	TRBJ1-2	.	TRBV21-1	CASSKGGQGFGYTF	TGTGCCAGCAGCAAAGGGGGACAGGGGTTTGGCTACACCTTC
.	TRBJ2-7	TRBD2	TRBV9	CASSPQTSWEQYF	TGTGCCAGCAGCCCTCAGACTAGCTGGGAGCAGTACTTC
.	TRBJ1-3	.	TRBV9	CASRGVSSGNTIYF	TGTGCCAGCAGGGGAGTGAGCTCTGGAAACACCATATATTTT
.	TRBJ2-1	.	TRBV9	CASSSNEDEQFF	TGTGCCAGCAGCTCTAATGAGGATGAGCAGTTCTTC
.	TRBJ2-2	TRBD1	TRBV7-3	CASSRQGTGELFF	TGTGCCAGCAGCAGACAGGGTACCGGGGAGCTGTTTTTT
.	TRBJ2-5	TRBD2	TRBV4-2	CASSQDRAGAETQYF	TGTGCCAGCAGCCAAGATAGAGCGGGGGCAGAGACCCAGTACTTC
.	TRBJ1-6	.	TRBV27	CASSSHAKGTDSPLHF	TGTGCCAGCAGTTCCCATGCGAAGGGGACTGACTCACCCCTCCACTTT
once	TRBJ1-6	.	TRBV30	CAWSDFGGSPLHF	TGTGCCTGGAGTGACTTTGGAGGGTCACCCCTCCACTTT
.	TRBJ2-2	.	TRBV29-1	CSVEAGVTGELFF	TGCAGCGTTGAAGCGGGGGTCACCGGGGAGCTGTTTTTT
.	TRBJ2-3	.	TRBV11-1	CASRSSTDTQYF	TGTGCCAGCAGGTCTAGCACAGATACGCAGTATTTT
.	TRBJ2-2	TRBD1	TRBV9	CASSRTGATGELFF	TGTGCCAGCAGCAGGACAGGGGCCACCGGGGAGCTGTTTTTT
.	TRBJ1-2	TRBD1	TRBV6-2/TRBV6-3	CASSPTGFLYGYTF	TGTGCCAGCAGTCCGACAGGGTTCTTGTATGGCTACACCTTC
.	TRBJ1-5	.	TRBV6-5	CASSYSRYSNQPQHF	TGTGCCAGCAGTTACTCCAGATATAGCAATCAGCCCCAGCATTTT
.	TRBJ1-5	TRBD1	TRBV6-5	CASRMDRLRGQPQHF	TGTGCCAGCAGGATGGACAGGCTTAGGGGGCAGCCCCAGCATTTT
.	TRBJ1-4	TRBD1	TRBV6-2/TRBV6-3	CASSTGVEKLFF	TGTGCCAGCAGTACAGGGGTGGAAAAACTGTTTTTT
.	TRBJ1-5	.	TRBV7-9	CASSPGQGLNQPQHF	TGTGCCAGCAGCCCTGGGCAGGGGCTCAATCAGCCCCAGCATTTT
.	TRBJ2-2	.	TRBV11-3	CASSRSLKNTGELFF	TGTGCCAGCAGCCGCAGTCTTAAGAACACCGGGGAGCTGTTTTTT